The 24 T cell receptor beta chains below were found in one sample sequenced in a study of T-cell reconstitution after alpha-beta-depleted transplantation in children. Unique molecular identifiers were used to barcode this TCRbeta library. TCRdb ran MiXCR on the PCR reads and lists one entry per CDR3 protein. This table holds about 400,000 distinct CDR3 sequences, 15% to 20% found once. Sequenced material: PBMCs, mostly from graft donor cells, taken 360 days after TCRalphabeta/CD19-depleted stem cell transplant. The receptor source for this set is a boy younger than two who had a stem cell transplant for Wiskott-Aldrich syndrome, so the T cells may come from the graft donor.

CDR3 in amino acids: CASSLSVLAGVYGELFF. The CDR3 DNA reads as TGTGCCAGCAGCTTAAGCGTACTAGCGGGAGTTTACGGGGAGCTGTTTTTT. This chain connects TRBV11-2 to TRBJ2-2; 11 bases are a match to TRBD2. The germline CDR1 and CDR2 sequences are SGHAT and FQNNGV. This CDR3 is 17 amino acids long. Trimming removed 2 bases from V and 7 bases from J; junction bases left unmatched: 9. The variable domain in full, completed from reference TRBV11-2 and TRBJ2-2, reads EAGVAQSPRYKIIEKRQSVAFWCNPISGHATLYWYQQILGQGPKLLIQFQNNGVVDDSQLPKDRFSAERLKGVDSTLKIQPAKLEDSAVYLCASSLSVLAGVYGELFFGEGSRLTVL.

This clonotype turned up a few times. The gene calls are TRBV24-1 and TRBJ2-2; 8 bases line up with TRBD2. The V segment lost 4 bases and the J segment 3 bases; nucleotides outside the gene matches: 12. CDR3 length equals 18 residues. Germline V gene sequence: CDR1 KGHDR, CDR2 SFDVKD. The CDR3 DNA reads as TGTGCCACCAGTGAGCCTACTGGACTAGCACGGGACACCGGGGAGCTGTTTTTT. Translating gives CATSEPTGLARDTGELFF.

The V call is TRBV7-2, the J call TRBJ2-7, with 7 nucleotides matching TRBD2. Losses at the gene ends were 5 bases for V and 0 bases for J; bases not matched to a gene: 13. This CDR3 is 17 amino acids long. Germline V lookup: CDR1 SGHTA, CDR2 FQGNSA. CDR3 bases: TGTGCCAGCAGCAGCCGGATAGCGGGTTGGAGCTCCTACGAGCAGTACTTC. As protein: CASSSRIAGWSSYEQYF.

Only a few counts were recorded for this clonotype. The genes are TRBV3-1 and TRBJ2-2; 8 positions agree with TRBD2. The CDR3 is 18 amino acids. Germline V gene lookup returns CDR1 LGHDT and CDR2 YNNKEL (reference sequence). The J segment lost 1 base and the V segment lost 3 bases, leaving 10 bases of the junction unmatched. The CDR3, as DNA: TGTGCCAGCAGCCACCGCGGAATCAGCGGGAGGAACACCGGGGAGCTGTTTTTT. Its protein is CASSHRGISGRNTGELFF.

The genes are TRBV7-2 and TRBJ2-7; weak D call: TRBD2 (5 bases). The CDR3 has 17 amino acids. The V end was cut by 4 bases, the J end by 3 bases, with 22 bases between. The germline V gene has CDR1 SGHTA and CDR2 FQGNSA. CDR3 region: CASSSNRRGTTYYEQYF. Here the CDR3 DNA reads TGTGCCAGCAGCTCGAACCGCCGGGGAACCACCTACTACGAGCAGTACTTC.

This clonotype turned up a few times. V is TRBV4-3 and J is TRBJ2-7; the D gene is possibly TRBD1 (5 bases). This CDR3 comprises 15 residues. V dropped 0 bases and J dropped 1 base, with 10 bases sitting between them. In germline, CDR1 is LGHNA, CDR2 YSLEER. The CDR3 protein is CASSQEQARSYEQYF. Written as DNA, the CDR3 is TGCGCCAGCAGCCAAGAACAGGCAAGGTCCTACGAGCAGTACTTC.

The rearrangement uses TRBV21-1 and TRBJ2-5; the table's D call, TRBD2, has no DNA check behind it. TRBV21-1 is a recognized pseudogene. The CDR3 is 14 amino acids. The CDR3 loop is CASSKRPAGETQYF. CDR3 coding DNA: TGTGCCAGCAGCAAAAGACCCGCGGGGGAGACCCAGTACTTC.

This clonotype occurred a few times. This chain links TRBV5-1 with TRBJ2-2; D ambiguous. Trimming stripped 1 base from V and 6 bases from J, with 13 bases between. Looked up from germline, CDR1 is SGHRS and CDR2 is YFSETQ. This CDR3 is 15 amino acids long. Here the CDR3 reads CASSLYLGGSGELFF. The CDR3 DNA is TGCGCCAGCAGCTTGTACCTCGGTGGCTCCGGGGAGCTGTTTTTT. Variable domain in full (rest from reference TRBV5-1 and TRBJ2-2): KAGVTQTPRYLIKTRGQQVTLSCSPISGHRSVSWYQQTPGQGLQFLFEYFSETQRNKGNFPGRFSGRQFSNSRSEMNVSTLELGDSALYLCASSLYLGGSGELFFGEGSRLTVL.

V gene TRBV10-3 combines with J gene TRBJ2-2; the D is unclear. CDR3 size: 15 residues. V lost 5 bases, J lost 3 bases, and 13 bases lay in between. CDR1 and CDR2 from the germline V gene are ENHRY and SYGVKD. The CDR3 coding sequence is TGTGCCATCAGTCGAAGCGAGGAGTACACCGGGGAGCTGTTTTTT. Its translation: CAISRSEEYTGELFF.

This clonotype was seen ten or more times. In nucleotides, the CDR3 is TGTGCCACCAGTGACCCCCGTAGCGGGAGGTACAATGAGCAGTTCTTC. Amino acids: CATSDPRSGRYNEQFF. The chain carries TRBV24-1 and TRBJ2-1; TRBD2 agrees at 10 bases. CDR3 length equals 16 residues. After removal of 4 bases from V and 4 bases from J, the junction contained 6 bases not matched to a gene. The germline V gene encodes CDR1 KGHDR and CDR2 SFDVKD.

The chain has TRBV10-3 and TRBJ1-1; D gene ambiguous. V was shortened by 7 bases and J by 4 bases, with 7 bases between the two germline ends. In germline, CDR1 is ENHRY, CDR2 SYGVKD. This CDR3 spans 11 amino acids. CDR3 loop: CAIITGTEAFF. CDR3 nucleotide sequence: TGTGCCATCATCACGGGCACTGAAGCTTTCTTT.

This clonotype was observed a handful of times. The chain joins TRBV11-3 to TRBJ2-7; D ambiguous. Trimming took 2 bases from V and 2 from J, leaving 13 bases between them. CDR1 and CDR2 from the germline V gene are SGHNT and YENEEA. CDR3 length: 15 amino acids. This chain's CDR3 is CASSLRGKHPYEQYF. CDR3 DNA: TGTGCCAGCAGCTTACGCGGAAAGCACCCCTACGAGCAGTACTTC. Supplemented by reference TRBV11-3 and TRBJ2-7, the full variable domain reads EAGVVQSPRYKIIEKKQPVAFWCNPISGHNTLYWYLQNLGQGPELLIRYENEEAVDDSQLPKDRFSAERLKGVDSTLKIQPAELGDSAVYLCASSLRGKHPYEQYFGPGTRLTVT.

The chain recombines TRBV29-1 with TRBJ2-1, with 7 bases matching TRBD2. CDR3 length equals 12 residues. Trimming removed 7 bases from V and 4 bases from J; junction bases left unmatched: 4. Germline V gene lookup returns CDR1 SQVTM and CDR2 ANQGSEA. In nucleotides, the CDR3 is TGCAGCGCGGGACTACCTTACAATGAGCAGTTCTTC. Its protein product is CSAGLPYNEQFF.

This clonotype was recorded many times. The rearrangement links TRBV10-3 to TRBJ2-1; TRBD2 matches 9 bases. The V segment lost 7 bases and the J segment 1 base; nucleotides outside the gene matches: 8. Germline CDR1 ENHRY, CDR2 SYGVKD. The CDR3 contains 16 residues. The CDR3: CAIKGEREESYNEQFF. CDR3 in DNA: TGTGCCATCAAAGGTGAGCGGGAGGAATCCTACAATGAGCAGTTCTTC.

This chain links TRBV18 with TRBJ1-5; maybe TRBD1 (6 bases). V gave up 5 bases and J gave up 0 bases, with 8 bases separating them. CDR1 and CDR2 (germline): KGHSH, LQKENI. The CDR3 loop spans 14 amino acids. CDR3 protein: CASSGQNSNQPQHF. The CDR3 DNA is TGTGCCAGCTCAGGACAGAATAGCAATCAGCCCCAGCATTTT.

This clonotype was seen a few times. The chain couples TRBV2 to TRBJ2-1; possible D gene TRBD2, 5 bases. Germline-derived CDR1 and CDR2 are SNHLY and FYNNEI. The length of the CDR3 is 15 residues. Trimming took off 1 base at V and 8 bases at J, with 15 bases between the two ends. DNA of the CDR3: TGTGCCAGCAGTGAAGTTGGGAGAAGGAACGATGAGCAGTTCTTC. Translated: CASSEVGRRNDEQFF.

The rearrangement uses TRBV27 and TRBJ2-7; D might be TRBD2 (5 bases). V was pared by 7 bases and J by 9 bases, with 13 bases between. Per germline, CDR1 MNHEY and CDR2 SMNVEV (reference sequence). The CDR3 is 11 residues long. DNA of the CDR3: TGTGCCAGCATCCTCGCGGGTTTGCAGTACTTC. It is translated as CASILAGLQYF.

The J gene is TRBJ2-7, the V gene TRBV3-1, with D perhaps TRBD1 (5 bases). The germline CDR1 and CDR2 sequences are LGHDT and YNNKEL (reference sequence). There are 13 residues in the CDR3. With 1 base removed from V and 5 bases from J, the gap between germline ends came to 9 bases. The CDR3 is CASSQARADEQYF. The CDR3 nucleotides read TGTGCCAGCAGCCAAGCCAGGGCGGACGAGCAGTACTTC.

V and J are TRBV7-9 and TRBJ2-7, with D possibly TRBD1 on 6 matching bases. The V end was cut by 3 bases, the J end by 5 bases, with 11 bases between. Germline loops: CDR1 SEHNR, CDR2 FQNEAQ (reference sequence). CDR3 size: 13 residues. CDR3: CASSFIRGNEQYF. The CDR3 coding sequence is TGTGCCAGCAGCTTCATCAGGGGAAACGAGCAGTACTTC.

This clonotype was seen a single time. The chain uses TRBV2 and TRBJ2-2; D perhaps matches TRBD2 (6 bases). V shed 9 bases and J shed 3 bases, with 11 bases lying between them. CDR1 is SNHLY and CDR2 is FYNNEI in the germline V gene. CDR3 length: 13 amino acids. CDR3 coding DNA: TGTGCCAGGGGACTCTCCTACACCGGGGAGCTGTTTTTT. Translation gives CARGLSYTGELFF.

This clonotype has just a few counts. The V gene is TRBV12-3 or TRBV12-4, the J gene TRBJ1-2, with 7 bases lining up with TRBD1. This CDR3 has 15 residues. V was clipped by 6 bases and J by 4 bases; unmatched bases: 11. In DNA form, the CDR3 reads TGTGCCAGCAGGGGAACAGGGGCCCCCCTCTATGGCTACACCTTC. Translated: CASRGTGAPLYGYTF.

In this sample, this clonotype turned up a few times. This rearrangement joins TRBV20-1 to TRBJ2-7; D unclear. The CDR3 is 16 amino acids. V gave up 0 bases and J gave up 3 bases, with 18 bases separating them. Germline values: CDR1 DFQATT, CDR2 SNEGSKA (reference sequence). In nucleotides, the CDR3 is TGCAGTGCTAGAGATCCACGGAACCTCCCCATCTACGAGCAGTACTTC. Encoded protein: CSARDPRNLPIYEQYF.

The chain links TRBV7-2 to TRBJ2-7, with 11 bases fitting TRBD2. CDR1 is SGHTA and CDR2 is FQGNSA in the germline V gene. The CDR3 is 17 residues long. The V segment lost 2 bases and the J segment 0 bases; nucleotides outside the gene matches: 6. The CDR3 bases are TGTGCCAGCAGCTTAAGGGCTAGCGGGGGGAACTCCTACGAGCAGTACTTC. Translated: CASSLRASGGNSYEQYF.

A few counts support this clonotype. The chain uses TRBV5-1 and TRBJ2-1, with D possibly TRBD1 on 6 matching bases. This CDR3 is built from 17 residues. The germline V and J ends were trimmed by 4 bases and 5 bases, with 22 bases remaining between them. CDR1 is SGHRS, CDR2 YFSETQ, per germline. The CDR3 spells CASSPRKPGHSNNEQFF. Here the CDR3 DNA reads TGCGCCAGCAGCCCACGAAAGCCGGGACACAGCAACAATGAGCAGTTCTTC.